Presented here are 19 T cell receptor beta chains from one specimen sequenced in a study of T cells expressing NK-cell markers. TCRdb re-analyzed the 5' RACE reads; it lists each CDR3 protein once, without DNA. The sample totals 500,000 or so distinct CDR3 sequences. The sample consisted of blood T cells: a sorted CD56 or NKG2C T cell subset, CD4+ or CD8+ T cells, or bulk PBMC T cells (not recorded which). The receptors here all came from a man aged 18 to 30 in good health.

V usage is TRBV25-1 and J usage is TRBJ2-3. Germline CDR1 is MGHDK and CDR2 is SYGVNS. This CDR3 has 14 residues. The CDR3 is CASSESTATDTQYF. The full variable domain, with the rest looked up from reference TRBV25-1 and TRBJ2-3, is EADIYQTPRYLVIGTGKKITLECSQTMGHDKMYWYQQDPGMELHLIHYSYGVNSTEKGDLSSESTVSRIRTEHFPLTLESARPSHTSQYLCASSESTATDTQYFGPGTRLTVL.

The rearrangement uses TRBV29-1 and TRBJ1-2; checking the TCRdb D call of TRBD1 is not possible without DNA. Germline V gene lookup returns CDR1 SQVTM and CDR2 ANQGSEA. This CDR3 has 13 amino acids. CDR3: CSGGQGRGYGYTF.

V and J are TRBV25-1 and TRBJ2-5; the D call of TRBD2 rests on TCRdb alone, since no DNA is present to check it. The CDR3 spans 13 residues. Germline loops: CDR1 MGHDK, CDR2 SYGVNS. Here the CDR3 reads CASTRGGKETQYF.

J is TRBJ1-2 and V is TRBV12-3 or TRBV12-4. The CDR3 consists of 15 residues. CDR3 loop: CASSSSSAPVVIYTF.

The rearrangement uses TRBV7-9 and TRBJ1-3. There are 15 residues in the CDR3. Germline V gives CDR1 SEHNR, CDR2 FQNEAQ (reference sequence). CDR3 region: CASSPDFRAGNTIYF.

V is TRBV6-1 and J is TRBJ2-3; TCRdb names TRBD1, which stays unverified in the absence of DNA. This CDR3 region has 13 residues. Germline lookup yields CDR1 MNHNS and CDR2 SASEGT. The CDR3 is CATVGGGTDTQYF.

The chain's CDR3 is CASSLSHGELFF. The V and J genes are TRBV5-6 and TRBJ2-2. CDR3 size: 12 residues. The germline gives CDR1 SGHDT, CDR2 YYEEEE.

The rearrangement joins TRBV4-3 to TRBJ2-7; without DNA, the TCRdb call of TRBD2 cannot be checked. This CDR3 contains 14 residues. Germline CDR1 and CDR2: LGHNA and YSLEER. The CDR3 protein is CASSQDPGEGEQYF.

V usage is TRBV30 and J usage is TRBJ2-2. Germline values: CDR1 GTSNPN, CDR2 SVGIG (reference sequence). The CDR3 has 12 amino acids. CDR3 in amino acids: CAWSVGGGELFF.

This chain joins TRBV11-1 and TRBJ2-5; the TRBD2 assignment by TCRdb is unverifiable without DNA. The CDR3 contains 11 residues. In germline, CDR1 is SGHAT, CDR2 FQDESV (reference sequence). CDR3: CASSSLAGAYF.

The chain joins TRBV27 to TRBJ2-7; TCRdb proposes TRBD1, but this gene call is untestable without DNA. Germline V gives CDR1 MNHEY, CDR2 SMNVEV (reference sequence). This CDR3 contains 16 residues. This CDR3 is CASSLSGRVARYEQYF.

J is TRBJ2-1 and V is TRBV12-3 or TRBV12-4; TCRdb's D call, TRBD2, is unchecked because there is no DNA. The CDR3 is 18 amino acids. CDR3: CASRAQGTGGPEGNEQFF.

The chain recombines TRBV29-1 with TRBJ1-4; TCRdb calls TRBD1, which cannot be checked without DNA. The CDR3 contains 13 residues. Germline CDR1 SQVTM, CDR2 ANQGSEA. The CDR3 here is CSDNRAFDEKLFF.

The chain joins TRBV28 to TRBJ2-2; as DNA is missing, the TRBD1 call by TCRdb cannot be tested. The CDR3 has 16 residues. Germline V gene lookup returns CDR1 MDHEN and CDR2 SYDVKM. CDR3 protein: CASRNRDGANTGELFF.

V and J are TRBV18 and TRBJ2-5; TCRdb's D call, TRBD1, is unchecked because there is no DNA. This CDR3 is 16 amino acids long. Germline values: CDR1 KGHSH, CDR2 LQKENI. CDR3 sequence reads: CASAQFIAGTGETQYF.

The chain links TRBV7-9 to TRBJ1-5; TCRdb indicates TRBD1, and absent DNA this call remains unverified. From germline, CDR1 is SEHNR and CDR2 FQNEAQ (reference sequence). The CDR3 consists of 16 residues. The CDR3 spells CASSLGRGPNNQPQHF.

The chain couples TRBV5-1 to TRBJ2-2; TCRdb names TRBD1, which stays unverified in the absence of DNA. Germline CDR1 reads SGHRS; CDR2 reads YFSETQ. The CDR3 runs 14 residues. CDR3 sequence: CASTETEYTGELFF. Full variable domain (remainder filled in from reference TRBV5-1 and TRBJ2-2): KAGVTQTPRYLIKTRGQQVTLSCSPISGHRSVSWYQQTPGQGLQFLFEYFSETQRNKGNFPGRFSGRQFSNSRSEMNVSTLELGDSALYLCASTETEYTGELFFGEGSRLTVL.

V is TRBV7-8 and J is TRBJ2-2; TCRdb calls TRBD2, which cannot be checked without DNA. CDR1 is SGHVS, CDR2 FQNEAQ, per germline. The length of the CDR3 is 17 residues. The CDR3 protein is CASSLRGLATNTGELFF. Variable domain in full (rest from reference TRBV7-8 and TRBJ2-2): GAGVSQSPRYKVAKRGQDVALRCDPISGHVSLFWYQQALGQGPEFLTYFQNEAQLDKSGLPSDRFFAERPEGSVSTLKIQRTQQEDSAVYLCASSLRGLATNTGELFFGEGSRLTVL.

The V call is TRBV7-9, the J call TRBJ2-2; TCRdb's D call, TRBD2, is unchecked because there is no DNA. The CDR3 length is 16 residues. From germline, CDR1 is SEHNR and CDR2 FQNEAQ (reference sequence). CDR3 sequence reads: CATPWGTSGVTGELFF.